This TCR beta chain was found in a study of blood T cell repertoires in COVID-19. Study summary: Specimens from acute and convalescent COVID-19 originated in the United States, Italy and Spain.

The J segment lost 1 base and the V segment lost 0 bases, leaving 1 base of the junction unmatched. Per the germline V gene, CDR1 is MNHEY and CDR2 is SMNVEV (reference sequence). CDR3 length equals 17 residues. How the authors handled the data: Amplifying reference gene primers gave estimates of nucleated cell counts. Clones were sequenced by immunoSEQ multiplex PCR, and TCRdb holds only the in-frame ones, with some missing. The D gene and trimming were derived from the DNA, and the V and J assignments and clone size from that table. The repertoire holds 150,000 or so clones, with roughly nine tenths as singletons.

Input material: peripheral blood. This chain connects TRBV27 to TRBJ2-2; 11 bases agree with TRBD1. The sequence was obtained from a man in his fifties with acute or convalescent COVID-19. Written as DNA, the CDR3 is TGTGCCAGCAGTTTATCGGGACAGGGGGGGAACACCGGGGAGCTGTTTTTT. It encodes CASSLSGQGGNTGELFF.